Below are 10 T cell receptor beta chains sequenced from a single sample in a study of blood T cell repertoires in COVID-19. The data were produced by immunoSEQ multiplex PCR, yet TCRdb's version contains in-frame clones alone and is incomplete. The profile shows some 250,000 clones, more than 65% of them singletons. Sequencing input: peripheral blood. The receptor set was obtained from a middle-aged man with active or convalescent COVID-19.

The J gene is TRBJ2-3, the V gene TRBV3-1 (or the pseudogene TRBV3-2), with D unclear. The CDR3 length is 13 residues. The V end was cut by 4 bases, the J end by 1 base, with 6 bases between. From germline, CDR1 is LGHDT and CDR2 YNNKEL (reference sequence). The CDR3: CASSLRGTDTQYF. The DNA of the CDR3 is TGTGCCAGCAGCCTTAGAGGCACAGATACGCAGTATTTT.

The V gene is TRBV10-3, the J gene TRBJ2-3; 14 bases fit TRBD2. After removal of 2 bases from V and 7 bases from J, the junction contained 5 bases not matched to a gene. CDR1 is ENHRY and CDR2 is SYGVKD in the germline V gene. The CDR3 is made up of 16 amino acids. The CDR3 DNA reads as TGTGCCATCAGTGAGGGACTAGCGGGGGGCGCATATACGCAGTATTTT. This encodes CAISEGLAGGAYTQYF.

The rearrangement uses TRBV28 and TRBJ1-1; D unclear. V lost 8 bases, J lost 7 bases, and 17 bases lay in between. Germline V CDR1 and CDR2: MDHEN, SYDVKM. This CDR3 comprises 13 residues. CDR3 region: CASVQAGFVEAFF. CDR3 in DNA: TGTGCCAGCGTGCAAGCGGGTTTTGTTGAAGCTTTCTTT.

The chain carries TRBV6-5 and TRBJ1-1, with TRBD1 as a possible D gene (6 bases). Looked up from germline, CDR1 is MNHEY and CDR2 is SVGAGI. The V end lost 0 bases, the J end lost 5 bases, and 10 bases lay between the germline ends. The CDR3 spans 14 residues. CDR3 DNA sequence: TGTGCCAGCAGTTACTCGAGGGGGGGGACTGAAGCTTTCTTT. Encoded protein: CASSYSRGGTEAFF.

The rearrangement links TRBV5-1 to TRBJ1-1, with D possibly TRBD1 on 6 matching bases. V was cut by 0 bases and J by 1 base, with 10 bases left in between. This CDR3 is 15 amino acids long. Germline CDR1 SGHRS, CDR2 YFSETQ. This chain's CDR3 is CASSLGGRGNTEAFF. The CDR3 bases are TGCGCCAGCAGCTTGGGAGGCAGGGGGAACACTGAAGCTTTCTTT.

This clone was seen only a few times. V is TRBV3-1 (or the pseudogene TRBV3-2) and J is TRBJ1-2; 7 positions agree with TRBD1. Germline V gene sequence: CDR1 LGHDT, CDR2 YNNKEL (reference sequence). The CDR3 loop spans 12 amino acids. V was clipped by 6 bases and J by 8 bases; unmatched bases: 6. The CDR3 loop reads CASRKGAGGYTF. Written as DNA, the CDR3 is TGTGCCAGCAGAAAGGGGGCTGGGGGCTACACCTTC.

This rearrangement joins TRBV6-6 to TRBJ2-7; D may be TRBD1 (6 bases). From germline, CDR1 is MNHNY and CDR2 SVGAGI (reference sequence). This CDR3 is 13 amino acids long. The ends were cut back, 5 bases at V and 2 bases at J, with 10 bases in the middle. The CDR3 DNA reads TGTGCCAGCAGTAGGACAGCCACCTACGAGCAGTACTTC. Protein sequence: CASSRTATYEQYF.

This chain connects TRBV14 to TRBJ1-1; no reliable D call. Germline V gene sequence: CDR1 SGHDN, CDR2 FVKESK. With 4 bases removed from V and 1 base from J, the gap between germline ends came to 7 bases. The CDR3 spans 13 residues. The CDR3 nucleotides read TGTGCCAGCAGCCCCGGGAAGAACACTGAAGCTTTCTTT. Amino acid sequence: CASSPGKNTEAFF.

CDR3 region: CASNQLQNTEAFF. The CDR3 nucleotides are TGTGCCAGCAACCAACTACAGAACACTGAAGCTTTCTTT. This chain connects TRBV2 to TRBJ1-1; D gene unclear. The CDR3 covers 13 residues. The V end lost 7 bases, the J end lost 1 base, and 10 bases lay between the germline ends. Per the germline V gene, CDR1 is SNHLY and CDR2 is FYNNEI.

The chain is built from TRBV10-3 and TRBJ1-5, with a weak D call TRBD1 (6 bases). The germline V gene encodes CDR1 ENHRY and CDR2 SYGVKD. The CDR3 covers 15 residues. Deletions cut 0 bases from V and 7 bases from J, with 13 bases between. This CDR3 reads CAISESGDNWQPQHF. The CDR3, as DNA: TGTGCCATCAGTGAGTCGGGGGACAATTGGCAGCCCCAGCATTTT.